This T cell receptor beta chain stems from a study of OX40 agonist ivuxolimab in advanced cancers. The wider study: Dose-escalation patients suffered from hepatocellular carcinoma, melanoma, renal cell or head and neck cancer. The group had a mean age of around 60 years, ranged from about 20 to 79, and was just under 85% male. Whole-study results and caveats: Compared with others, partial responders at 0.1-3.0 mg/kg displayed clonal expansion among the lowest. CD4+ and CD8+ blood T cells expanded clonally by week 6 at 0.1 to 3.0 mg/kg.

The junction had 2 bases not matched to a gene; V was cut back by 5 bases and J by 2 bases. The germline gives CDR1 KGHSH, CDR2 LQKENI. The CDR3 loop spans 14 amino acids. Libraries were prepared by immunoSEQ multiplex PCR; TCRdb keeps only in-frame clonotypes and omits some of them. The sample lists around 21,000 clones, about 83% occurring once. Comment on this clone: The target antigen is unknown.

The sample consisted of CD4+ or CD8+ T cells sorted from blood, taken in a trial of the OX40 agonist ivuxolimab. V usage is TRBV18 and J usage is TRBJ2-2; TRBD1 matches at 7 bases. The origin of this receptor is an adult with an advanced solid tumor such as melanoma, head and neck, liver or kidney cancer. The CDR3 nucleotides read TGTGCCAGCTCAGACAGGGAAAACACCGGGGAGCTGTTTTTT. Its protein product is CASSDRENTGELFF.